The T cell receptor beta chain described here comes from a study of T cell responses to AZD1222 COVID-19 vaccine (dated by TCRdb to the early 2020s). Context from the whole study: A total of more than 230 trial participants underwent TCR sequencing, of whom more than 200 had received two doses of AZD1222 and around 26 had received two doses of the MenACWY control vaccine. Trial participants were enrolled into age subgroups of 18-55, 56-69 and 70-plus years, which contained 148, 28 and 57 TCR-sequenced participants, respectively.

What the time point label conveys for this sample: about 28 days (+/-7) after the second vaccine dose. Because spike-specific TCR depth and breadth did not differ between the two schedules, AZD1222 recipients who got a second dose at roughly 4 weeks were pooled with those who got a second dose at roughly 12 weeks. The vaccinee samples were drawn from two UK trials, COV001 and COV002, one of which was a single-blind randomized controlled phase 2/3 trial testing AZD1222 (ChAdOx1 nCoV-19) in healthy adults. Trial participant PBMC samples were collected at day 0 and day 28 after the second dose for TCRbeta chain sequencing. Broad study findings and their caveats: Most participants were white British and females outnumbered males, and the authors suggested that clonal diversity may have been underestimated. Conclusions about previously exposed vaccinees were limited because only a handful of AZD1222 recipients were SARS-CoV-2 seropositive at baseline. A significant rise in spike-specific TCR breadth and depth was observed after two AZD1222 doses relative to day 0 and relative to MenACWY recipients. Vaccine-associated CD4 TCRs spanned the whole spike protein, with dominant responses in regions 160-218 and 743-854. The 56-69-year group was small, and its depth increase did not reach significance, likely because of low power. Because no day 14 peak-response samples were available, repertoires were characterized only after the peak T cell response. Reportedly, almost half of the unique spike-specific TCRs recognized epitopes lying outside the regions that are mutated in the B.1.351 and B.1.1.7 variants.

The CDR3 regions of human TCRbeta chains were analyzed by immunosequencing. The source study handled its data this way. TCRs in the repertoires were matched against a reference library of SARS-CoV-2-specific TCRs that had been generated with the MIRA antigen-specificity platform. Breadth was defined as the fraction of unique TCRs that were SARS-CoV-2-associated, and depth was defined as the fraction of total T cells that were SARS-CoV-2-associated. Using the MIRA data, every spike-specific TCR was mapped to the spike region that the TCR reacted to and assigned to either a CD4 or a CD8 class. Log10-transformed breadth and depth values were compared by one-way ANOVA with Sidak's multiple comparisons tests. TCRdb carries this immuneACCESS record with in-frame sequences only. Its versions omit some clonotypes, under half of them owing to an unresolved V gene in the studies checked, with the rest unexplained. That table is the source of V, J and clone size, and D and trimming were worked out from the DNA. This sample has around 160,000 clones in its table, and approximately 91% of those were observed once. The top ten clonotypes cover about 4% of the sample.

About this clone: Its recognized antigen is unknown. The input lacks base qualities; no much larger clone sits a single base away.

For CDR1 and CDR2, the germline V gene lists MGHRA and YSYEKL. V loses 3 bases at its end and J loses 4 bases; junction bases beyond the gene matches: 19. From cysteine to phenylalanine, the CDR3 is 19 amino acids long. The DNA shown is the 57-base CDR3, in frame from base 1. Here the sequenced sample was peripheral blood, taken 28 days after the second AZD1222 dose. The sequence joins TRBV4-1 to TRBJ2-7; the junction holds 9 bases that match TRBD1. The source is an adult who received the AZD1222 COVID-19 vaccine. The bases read TGCGCCAGCAGCCAGCGAATTACGGGACAGGGCTCCATAGTATACGAGCAGTACTTC. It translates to CASSQRITGQGSIVYEQYF.